These 20 T cell receptor beta chains share one sample of origin, sequenced in a study of blood T cell repertoires in COVID-19. Produced via immunoSEQ multiplex PCR; TCRdb's table is partial and in-frame only. The sample holds tens of thousands of clones; more than 70% are singletons and the top ten take roughly 4.6%. The sample consisted of peripheral blood. Receptors were obtained from a man older than 75 with acute or convalescent COVID-19.

As concerns this clone: This sample also contains other DNA sequences that code for the same CDR3. The chain joins TRBV18 to TRBJ2-2; D call uncertain. Deletions cut 3 bases from V and 4 bases from J, with 15 bases between. The CDR3 has 16 amino acids. Germline V gene sequence: CDR1 KGHSH, CDR2 LQKENI. CDR3 bases: TGTGCCAGCTCACCTGCGGTGGAGAGTTTCACCGGGGAGCTGTTTTTT. This sequence encodes CASSPAVESFTGELFF.

In its sample, this clone was seen once. The rearrangement links TRBV7-2 to TRBJ2-1; TRBD1 is a possible D gene (6 bases). V was cut by 4 bases and J by 0 bases, with 22 bases left in between. Germline lookup yields CDR1 SGHTA and CDR2 FQGNSA. This CDR3 is 19 amino acids long. Written as DNA, the CDR3 is TGTGCCAGCAGCTCTACCGGACTTTTGACAGGAAACTCCTACAATGAGCAGTTCTTC. It encodes CASSSTGLLTGNSYNEQFF.

V usage is TRBV4-1 and J usage is TRBJ2-1; D gene unclear. CDR1 and CDR2 (germline): MGHRA, YSYEKL. This CDR3 region has 16 residues. V was pared by 4 bases and J by 1 base, with 14 bases between. The CDR3: CASSRNQARSYNEQFF. As DNA, the CDR3 is TGCGCCAGCAGCCGAAATCAGGCAAGGTCCTACAATGAGCAGTTCTTC.

V gene TRBV11-2 combines with J gene TRBJ2-2, with D hard to call. Deletions cut 0 bases from V and 0 bases from J, with 8 bases between. Germline lookup yields CDR1 SGHAT and CDR2 FQNNGV. This CDR3 has 16 residues. CDR3 coding DNA: TGTGCCAGCAGCTTAGATCAGGTTCCGAACACCGGGGAGCTGTTTTTT. Encoded protein: CASSLDQVPNTGELFF. Together with reference TRBV11-2 and TRBJ2-2, the CDR3 gives the full variable domain: EAGVAQSPRYKIIEKRQSVAFWCNPISGHATLYWYQQILGQGPKLLIQFQNNGVVDDSQLPKDRFSAERLKGVDSTLKIQPAKLEDSAVYLCASSLDQVPNTGELFFGEGSRLTVL.

The chain recombines TRBV28 with TRBJ1-1; TRBD1 aligns across 8 bases. Per the germline V gene, CDR1 is MDHEN and CDR2 is SYDVKM. This CDR3 has 16 residues. Losses at the gene ends were 6 bases for V and 0 bases for J; bases not matched to a gene: 9. The CDR3 sequence is CASSLIARGLNTEAFF. CDR3 nucleotides: TGTGCCAGCAGCTTGATTGCCAGGGGGCTGAACACTGAAGCTTTCTTT.

The rearrangement joins TRBV5-6 to TRBJ2-7; the D gene is possibly TRBD1 (6 bases). The germline gives CDR1 SGHDT, CDR2 YYEEEE. V dropped 4 bases and J dropped 0 bases, with 8 bases sitting between them. The CDR3 is 13 residues long. CDR3: CASSPDSSYEQYF. The CDR3 DNA sequence: TGTGCCAGCAGCCCGGACAGCTCCTACGAGCAGTACTTC.

The chain links TRBV19 to TRBJ2-1, with 9 bases matching TRBD2. Trimming took 4 bases from V and 8 from J; bases not matched to a gene: 12. The CDR3 loop spans 16 amino acids. The germline CDR1 and CDR2 sequences are LNHDA and SQIVND (reference sequence). CDR3 protein: CASSREWREGRHEQFF. The DNA for the CDR3 is TGTGCCAGTAGTAGGGAATGGCGGGAGGGCCGCCATGAGCAGTTCTTC. The complete variable domain, with remaining parts taken from reference TRBV19 and TRBJ2-1, reads DGGITQSPKYLFRKEGQNVTLSCEQNLNHDAMYWYRQDPGQGLRLIYYSQIVNDFQKGDIAEGYSVSREKKESFPLTVTSAQKNPTAFYLCASSREWREGRHEQFFGPGTRLTVL.

This clone occurred once. The chain combines TRBV27 with TRBJ1-5; maybe TRBD1 (5 bases). CDR3 size: 13 residues. V lost 2 bases and J 6 bases, leaving 8 bases between the germline ends. The germline V gene has CDR1 MNHEY and CDR2 SMNVEV (reference sequence). DNA of the CDR3: TGTGCCAGCAGTTTAGTGGGGGGTCAGCCCCAGCATTTT. This gives the protein CASSLVGGQPQHF.

The rearrangement joins TRBV6-2 or TRBV6-3 to TRBJ2-7; 12 bases are shared with TRBD1. The J segment lost 4 bases and the V segment lost 4 bases, leaving 8 bases of the junction unmatched. The CDR3 is made up of 16 amino acids. Germline lookup yields CDR1 MNHEY and CDR2 SVGEGT. CDR3 sequence reads: CASSSVPGQGAYEQYF. DNA of the CDR3: TGTGCCAGCAGTTCTGTTCCGGGACAGGGGGCTTACGAGCAGTACTTC.

The chain has TRBV28 and TRBJ1-2; D not certain. The germline V and J ends were trimmed by 3 bases and 7 bases, with 12 bases remaining between them. This CDR3 has 13 amino acids. Germline-derived CDR1 and CDR2 are MDHEN and SYDVKM. The CDR3 DNA follows: TGTGCCAGCAGTTTCTCGGGGAAATCTGGCTACACCTTC. This encodes CASSFSGKSGYTF.

The V and J genes are TRBV7-7 and TRBJ2-1; tentative D call: TRBD1 (6 bases). CDR1 is SSHAT and CDR2 is FNYEAQ in the germline V gene (reference sequence). The CDR3 has 13 amino acids. Trimming pared 4 bases from V and 5 bases from J, leaving 9 bases between. Here the CDR3 reads CASSSGADNEQFF. CDR3 nucleotide sequence: TGTGCCAGCAGCTCAGGGGCGGACAATGAGCAGTTCTTC.

This chain links TRBV3-1 (or the pseudogene TRBV3-2) with TRBJ1-3, with D hard to call. V was shortened by 4 bases and J by 4 bases, with 11 bases between the two germline ends. CDR1 LGHDT and CDR2 YNNKEL come from the germline V gene (reference sequence). There are 14 residues in the CDR3. CDR3 DNA: TGTGCCAGCAGCCCCGCGGGTCAAGGAAACACCATATATTTT. Encoded protein: CASSPAGQGNTIYF.

V usage is TRBV7-2 and J usage is TRBJ1-2; perhaps TRBD1 as D (5 bases). The CDR3 sequence is 16 residues long. Germline loops: CDR1 SGHTA, CDR2 FQGNSA. V gave up 1 base and J gave up 4 bases, with 16 bases separating them. The CDR3 region has the DNA TGTGCCAGCAGCTTAGATCCTCAGGGAGGAGCCTATGGCTACACCTTC. Translated: CASSLDPQGGAYGYTF.

The chain combines TRBV7-3 with TRBJ2-1, with a possible D match to TRBD2 (6 bases). CDR3 length: 15 amino acids. V was shortened by 0 bases and J by 8 bases, with 14 bases between the two germline ends. The germline V gene has CDR1 SGHTA and CDR2 FQGTGA. CDR3 residues: CASSLTRAPSDEQFF. Written as DNA, the CDR3 is TGTGCCAGCAGCTTAACGCGGGCGCCTAGCGATGAGCAGTTCTTC.

The V and J genes are TRBV4-3 and TRBJ2-7; D is possibly TRBD2 (5 bases). With 0 bases removed from V and 0 bases from J, the gap between germline ends came to 9 bases. The germline V gene has CDR1 LGHNA and CDR2 YSLEER. The CDR3 consists of 15 residues. The CDR3 reads CASSQDQRTSYEQYF. In nucleotides, the CDR3 is TGCGCCAGCAGCCAAGATCAGCGGACCTCCTACGAGCAGTACTTC.

In its sample, this clone was seen a few times. This chain links TRBV28 with TRBJ1-5; TRBD1 matches at 10 bases. CDR1 is MDHEN and CDR2 is SYDVKM in the germline V gene. There are 18 residues in the CDR3. Unmatched junction bases numbered 17, after V lost 6 bases and J lost 6 bases. The CDR3 DNA sequence: TGTGCCAGCAGGCCTCACGGGACAGGGGTGCAGGGAAGTCAGCCCCAGCATTTT. Translation: CASRPHGTGVQGSQPQHF.

The chain has TRBV11-3 and TRBJ2-1, with D hard to call. CDR1 and CDR2 (germline): SGHNT, YENEEA. The CDR3 has 13 amino acids. Trimming stripped 0 bases from V and 7 bases from J, with 7 bases between. The CDR3: CASSLESGNEQFF. For the CDR3, the DNA is TGTGCCAGCAGCTTAGAATCCGGGAATGAGCAGTTCTTC.

V usage is TRBV7-9 and J usage is TRBJ1-2, with D possibly TRBD1 on 5 matching bases. Germline CDR1 SEHNR, CDR2 FQNEAQ (reference sequence). V lost 5 bases, J lost 7 bases, and 20 bases lay in between. The CDR3 is made up of 15 amino acids. The CDR3 loop reads CASSVTRDSGSGYTF. The CDR3 DNA reads as TGTGCCAGCAGCGTAACCCGGGACTCCGGCAGTGGCTACACCTTC.

This chain links TRBV27 with TRBJ1-5; D is uncertain. Per germline, CDR1 MNHEY and CDR2 SMNVEV (reference sequence). V was trimmed by 8 bases and J by 6 bases, leaving 11 bases between them. The CDR3 has 12 residues. This CDR3 is CASGDRGQPQHF. In nucleotides, the CDR3 is TGTGCCAGCGGTGACCGGGGTCAGCCCCAGCATTTT.

CDR3 bases: TGTGCCAGCACCATTGGACAGTTGAGTACCTACGAGCAGTACTTC. It specifies CASTIGQLSTYEQYF. This sequence joins TRBV21-1 and TRBJ2-7; TRBD1 was called by the table and not checked on the DNA. TRBV21-1 is recorded as a pseudogene. This CDR3 is built from 15 residues.